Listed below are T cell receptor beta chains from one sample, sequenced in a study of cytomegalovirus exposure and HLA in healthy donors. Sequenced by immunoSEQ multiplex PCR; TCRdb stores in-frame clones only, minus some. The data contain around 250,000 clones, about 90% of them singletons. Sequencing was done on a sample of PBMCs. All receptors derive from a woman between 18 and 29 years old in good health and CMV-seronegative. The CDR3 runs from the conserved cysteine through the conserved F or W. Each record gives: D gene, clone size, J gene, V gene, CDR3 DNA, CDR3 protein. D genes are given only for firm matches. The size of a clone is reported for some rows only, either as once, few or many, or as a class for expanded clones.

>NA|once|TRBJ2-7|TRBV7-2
TGTGCCAGCAGCTTAGGGGCCGGGACAACCCACGAGCAGTACTTC
CASSLGAGTTHEQYF
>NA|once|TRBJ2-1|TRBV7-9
TGTGCCAGCAGCTTAGATTCGTACAATGAGCAGTTCTTC
CASSLDSYNEQFF
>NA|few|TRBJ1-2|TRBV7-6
TGTGCCAGCAGCTTGGGACAAGGGGGCTACACCTTC
CASSLGQGGYTF
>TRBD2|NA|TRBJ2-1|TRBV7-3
TGTGCCAGCAGCTTATTTGCCGTAGCGGGGGGGCCGGCACCTGAGCAGTTCTTC
CASSLFAVAGGPAPEQFF
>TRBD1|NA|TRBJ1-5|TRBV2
TGTGCCAGCAGTACAGGGGTTGGTCAGCCCCAGCATTTT
CASSTGVGQPQHF
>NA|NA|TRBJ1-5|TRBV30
TGTGCCTGGACACCGCCCGGGGAAGTCCAGCCCCAGCATTTT
CAWTPPGEVQPQHF
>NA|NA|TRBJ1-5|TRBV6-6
TGTGCCAGCACCTCACAGTGGGATCAGCCCCAGCATTTT
CASTSQWDQPQHF
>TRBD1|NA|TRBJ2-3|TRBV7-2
TGTGCCAGCAGCTTAGCCCCAGGACAGGGGTTTACAGATACGCAGTATTTT
CASSLAPGQGFTDTQYF
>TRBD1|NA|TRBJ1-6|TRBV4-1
TGCGCCAGCAGCCAAGCGGGACAGGGAGGGAATTCACCCCTCCACTTT
CASSQAGQGGNSPLHF
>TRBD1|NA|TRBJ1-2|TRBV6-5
TGTGCCAGCAGTACCAGGACAGGGGATGGCTACACCTTC
CASSTRTGDGYTF
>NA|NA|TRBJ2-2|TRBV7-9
TGTGCCAGCAGCTCCCACAGGGTATCGAACACCGGGGAGCTGTTTTTT
CASSSHRVSNTGELFF
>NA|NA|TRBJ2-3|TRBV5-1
TGCGCCAGCAGCTTGGGTTCCGCAGATACGCAGTATTTT
CASSLGSADTQYF